These 9 T cell receptor beta chains came from one sample sequenced in a study of T-cell reconstitution after alpha-beta-depleted transplantation in children. Preparation of the TCRbeta library involved a method that used unique molecular identifiers. TCRdb processed the PCR reads anew with MiXCR; each CDR3 protein has one entry. The sample shows about half a million distinct CDR3 sequences, around an eighth of them seen only once. Here the sequenced sample was PBMCs from the stem cell graft donor, taken from the stem cell graft. These receptors were taken from a human donor who donated a stem cell graft to a child with combined immunodeficiency.

This clonotype was seen repeatedly, ten times or more. The chain employs TRBV5-1 and TRBJ2-7; TRBD2 might be the D (6 bases). CDR1 and CDR2 (germline): SGHRS, YFSETQ. With 3 bases removed from V and 3 bases from J, the gap between germline ends came to 10 bases. The CDR3 is 13 residues long. The CDR3 nucleotides read TGCGCCAGCAGCTATAGCGGTGACTACGAGCAGTACTTC. Amino acid sequence: CASSYSGDYEQYF. Using reference TRBV5-1 and TRBJ2-7 for the parts outside the CDR3, the full variable domain is KAGVTQTPRYLIKTRGQQVTLSCSPISGHRSVSWYQQTPGQGLQFLFEYFSETQRNKGNFPGRFSGRQFSNSRSEMNVSTLELGDSALYLCASSYSGDYEQYFGPGTRLTVT.

This clonotype was seen ten or more times. The rearrangement joins TRBV4-2 to TRBJ2-1; unclear D gene. CDR1 and CDR2 (germline): LGHNA, YNFKEQ. The CDR3 extends over 14 amino acids. Trimming pared 1 base from V and 6 bases from J, leaving 10 bases between. CDR3 loop: CASSQGLGFNEQFF. Here the CDR3 DNA reads TGTGCCAGCAGCCAAGGTTTAGGGTTCAATGAGCAGTTCTTC.

V and J are TRBV4-1 and TRBJ1-3, with a tentative D call TRBD1 (5 bases). The germline V gene encodes CDR1 MGHRA and CDR2 YSYEKL. The CDR3 extends over 16 amino acids. V was pared by 3 bases and J by 3 bases, with 15 bases between. The CDR3 region is CASSHGRAYGGNTIYF. CDR3 coding DNA: TGCGCCAGCAGCCACGGCAGGGCATATGGTGGAAACACCATATATTTT.

The table lists this clonotype with a few counts. The chain is built from TRBV6-1 and TRBJ2-4; D gene uncertain. The CDR3 totals 10 residues. The V end lost 8 bases, the J end lost 8 bases, and 7 bases lay between the germline ends. The germline CDR1 and CDR2 sequences are MNHNS and SASEGT. The DNA for the CDR3 is TGTGCCAGCGGTTGGGACATTCAGTACTTC. It encodes CASGWDIQYF.

This clonotype was observed a handful of times. The chain couples TRBV12-3 or TRBV12-4 to TRBJ1-1, with D possibly being TRBD1 (5 bases). The length of the CDR3 is 14 residues. Trimming took off 7 bases at V and 1 base at J, with 13 bases between the two ends. DNA for the CDR3: TGTGCCAGCACCAGGGCAGGGACGAACACTGAAGCTTTCTTT. It translates to CASTRAGTNTEAFF.

This clonotype was seen a handful of times. This chain links TRBV12-3 or TRBV12-4 with TRBJ2-2, with D perhaps matching TRBD2 (5 bases). The CDR3 loop spans 15 amino acids. The V end lost 5 bases, the J end lost 0 bases, and 10 bases lay between the germline ends. CDR3 DNA sequence: TGTGCCAGCAGTCCGGGAACAACGAACACCGGGGAGCTGTTTTTT. Its translation: CASSPGTTNTGELFF.

This clonotype was seen only a few times. This rearrangement joins TRBV5-1 to TRBJ2-3; D unresolved. CDR3 length: 12 amino acids. The V end lost 10 bases, the J end lost 3 bases, and 12 bases lay between the germline ends. Germline V gene lookup returns CDR1 SGHRS and CDR2 YFSETQ. The CDR3 loop is CARDFRTDTQYF. Written as DNA, the CDR3 is TGCGCCCGTGACTTTAGGACAGATACGCAGTATTTT.

V is TRBV7-9 and J is TRBJ2-2, with 7 bases aligning to TRBD1. Germline-derived CDR1 and CDR2 are SEHNR and FQNEAQ (reference sequence). The V gene end was trimmed by 4 bases and the J gene end by 6 bases; junction bases not matched to a gene: 5. The CDR3 runs to 14 residues. The CDR3 sequence: CASSSDRDAGELFF. CDR3 bases: TGTGCCAGCAGCTCAGACAGGGACGCCGGGGAGCTGTTTTTT. The variable domain in full, completed from reference TRBV7-9 and TRBJ2-2, reads DTGVSQNPRHKITKRGQNVTFRCDPISEHNRLYWYRQTLGQGPEFLTYFQNEAQLEKSRLLSDRFSAERPKGSFSTLEIQRTEQGDSAMYLCASSSDRDAGELFFGEGSRLTVL.

This clonotype came up a few times. The genes are TRBV5-6 and TRBJ2-7; 7 nucleotides line up with TRBD2. This CDR3 spans 13 amino acids. CDR1 and CDR2 from the germline V gene are SGHDT and YYEEEE. The ends lost 2 bases at V and 6 bases at J; junction bases unmatched: 5. For the CDR3, the DNA is TGTGCCAGCAGCTTCTCTAGCGGCGGCGAGCAGTACTTC. Translated, it gives CASSFSSGGEQYF.